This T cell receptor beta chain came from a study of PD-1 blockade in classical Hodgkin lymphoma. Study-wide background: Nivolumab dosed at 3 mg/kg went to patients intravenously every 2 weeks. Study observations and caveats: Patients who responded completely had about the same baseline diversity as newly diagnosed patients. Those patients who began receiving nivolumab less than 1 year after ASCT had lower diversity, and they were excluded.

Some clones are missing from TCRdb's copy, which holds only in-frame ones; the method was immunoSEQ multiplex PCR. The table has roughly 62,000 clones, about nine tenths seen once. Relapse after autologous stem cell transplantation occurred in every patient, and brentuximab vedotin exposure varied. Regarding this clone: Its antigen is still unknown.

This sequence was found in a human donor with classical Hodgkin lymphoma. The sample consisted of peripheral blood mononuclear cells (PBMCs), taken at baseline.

In nucleotides, the CDR3 is TGCGCCAGCAGCCAAGAGTCGCTTATGGGACAGCAGTTCAACTATGGCTACACCTTC. This gives the protein CASSQESLMGQQFNYGYTF. The chain is built from TRBV4-3 and TRBJ1-2, with 7 positions matching TRBD1. The CDR3 runs 19 residues. Per germline, CDR1 LGHNA and CDR2 YSLEER. J was trimmed by 2 bases and V by 0 bases; bases with no gene match: 15.